This T cell receptor beta chain was sequenced during a study of long-term antiretroviral therapy in people with HIV. As for this clone: Its antigen is unknown.

Trimming removed 0 bases from V and 5 bases from J; junction bases left unmatched: 2. From germline, CDR1 is MNHNY and CDR2 SVGAGI (reference sequence). There are 14 residues in the CDR3. Broader study findings: Despite increasing after ART, diversity remained lower than that of transplant donor controls. Pre-ART expanded TRB clones stayed dominant throughout, though often decreasing after ART.

Investigators performed immunoSEQ version v3.0 at survey level. Sequencing set out to capture roughly 35,000-50,000 T-cell genomes per sample. TCRdb's table, derived via immunoSEQ multiplex PCR, lists solely in-frame clones and lacks some. The table records 35,000 to 45,000 clones, over 75% of them present only once. The starting material was unsorted PBMCs, obtained 2.2 years after starting antiretroviral therapy. This receptor was obtained from a man aged 18 to 29 with HIV. The genes are TRBV6-6 and TRBJ2-3; 7 bases are a match to TRBD2. CDR3 DNA: TGTGCCAGCAGTTACTCGGTAGCGGGAGATACGCAGTATTTT. This gives the protein CASSYSVAGDTQYF.